A single sample gave rise to the 8 T cell receptor beta chains below, sequenced in a study of shared clonotypes between healthy human individuals (dated by TCRdb to about 2020). The receptor library was made with the immunoSEQ multiplex PCR assay. In its TCRdb copy, this immuneACCESS table keeps in-frame sequences only and misses some clones. Where compared with another copy, unresolved V genes explain less than half of these, and the others have no known cause. This sample has approximately 1,000,000 clones in its table, and 70% to 80% of those were observed once. The ten top clones hold roughly 0.82% of the sample. Sample: memory CD4+ T cells from PBMCs. Reading the label with the study, this specimen's cell subset or site is: CD45RA-negative fraction. These receptors came from a man between 18 and 29 years old in good health. Some clones in this sample may be carry-over from other donors' samples.

The rearrangement joins TRBV11-2 to TRBJ1-1; no firm D call. With 0 bases removed from V and 6 bases from J, the gap between germline ends came to 11 bases. Germline V CDR1 and CDR2: SGHAT, FQNNGV. The CDR3 is made up of 14 amino acids. The CDR3 reads CASSLEPVEAEAFF. The DNA for the CDR3 is TGTGCCAGCAGCTTAGAACCGGTCGAAGCTGAAGCTTTCTTT.

The chain carries TRBV6-1 and TRBJ2-1, with D perhaps matching TRBD1 or TRBD2 (5 bases each). Trimming took 6 bases from V and 9 from J, leaving 18 bases between them. CDR1 is MNHNS, CDR2 SASEGT, per germline. This CDR3 spans 14 amino acids. The CDR3 spells CASSLIMAGSEQFF. DNA of the CDR3: TGTGCCAGCAGCCTGATAATGGCAGGGAGTGAGCAGTTCTTC.

The gene calls are TRBV6-5 and TRBJ2-5; a weak D match, TRBD2 (6 bases). The CDR3 runs 16 residues. Germline loops: CDR1 MNHEY, CDR2 SVGAGI. V lost 0 bases to trimming and J lost 5 bases, with 16 bases between them. The CDR3 region has the DNA TGTGCCAGCAGTTACTCCACCCGGCTAGCGTCGGAGACCCAGTACTTC. It encodes CASSYSTRLASETQYF.

On this clone itself: One base separates it from a far larger clone, so it is likely a read error. The chain employs TRBV11-2 and TRBJ2-3, with D unresolved. The CDR3 consists of 11 residues. Trimming removed 5 bases at V and 2 bases at J, with 2 bases between. The germline CDR1 and CDR2 sequences are SGHAT and FQNNGV. The CDR3 here is CASSVTDTQYF. In DNA, the CDR3 is TGTGCCAGCAGCGTCACAGATACGCAGTATTTT.

J is TRBJ2-1 and V is TRBV11-2; the match to TRBD2 covers 10 bases. V lost 5 bases, J lost 0 bases, and 13 bases stayed unmatched. Looked up from germline, CDR1 is SGHAT and CDR2 is FQNNGV. This CDR3 region has 19 residues. The CDR3 loop is CASSGRTSGKGSSYNEQFF. The CDR3 nucleotides are TGTGCCAGCAGCGGTCGCACTAGCGGGAAGGGAAGCTCCTACAATGAGCAGTTCTTC.

This clone has a count of ten or more. This chain links TRBV30 with TRBJ2-6, with D tentatively TRBD1 (6 bases). The CDR3 totals 14 residues. Germline values: CDR1 GTSNPN, CDR2 SVGIG (reference sequence). Trimming shortened V by 3 bases and J by 3 bases, and 9 bases separated the two germline ends. The CDR3 DNA reads TGTGCCTGGAGCGGACAGTTTGGGGCCAACGTCCTGACTTTC. Residues: CAWSGQFGANVLTF.

This chain links TRBV2 with TRBJ2-5; D assignment may be TRBD1 or TRBD2 (5 bases each). This CDR3 is 13 amino acids long. V dropped 0 bases and J dropped 5 bases, with 7 bases sitting between them. The germline V gene encodes CDR1 SNHLY and CDR2 FYNNEI. The DNA of the CDR3 is TGTGCCAGCAGTGAAGCGAGGGGTGAGACCCAGTACTTC. Translating it yields CASSEARGETQYF.

In this sample, this clone turned up once. This rearrangement joins TRBV19 to TRBJ1-3, with TRBD1 matching 7 bases. The germline CDR1 and CDR2 sequences are LNHDA and SQIVND (reference sequence). V lost 9 bases and J lost 0; bases outside the gene matches: 8. The CDR3 spans 15 residues. The CDR3 DNA reads as TGTGCCAGGATCCTAGGGGGCGTCTCTGGAAACACCATATATTTT. It codes for CARILGGVSGNTIYF.